The sequence of this T cell receptor beta chain was determined in a study of OX40 agonist ivuxolimab in advanced cancers. As to this clone: Its specificity is unknown.

Peripheral blood came from all dose cohorts at three timepoints. Libraries were prepared by immunoSEQ multiplex PCR; TCRdb keeps only in-frame clonotypes and omits some of them. This sample has under 90,000 clones, with 85% to 90% found just once. Overall study results and limits: It was not determined which antigens were specifically recognized by the peripheral T cells that had undergone clonal expansion.

The sequencing used CD4+ or CD8+ T cells sorted from blood, collected in a trial of the OX40 agonist ivuxolimab. This clonotype was obtained from an adult with an advanced solid tumor such as melanoma, head and neck, liver or kidney cancer.

Here the CDR3 reads CASGTSDSYEQYF. CDR3 nucleotide sequence: TGTGCCAGCGGGACTAGCGATAGCTACGAGCAGTACTTC. This chain joins TRBV2 and TRBJ2-7; 10 positions agree with TRBD2. V trimming: 8 bases; J trimming: 3 bases; junction bases outside the gene matches: 4. The CDR3 consists of 13 residues. Germline values: CDR1 SNHLY, CDR2 FYNNEI.